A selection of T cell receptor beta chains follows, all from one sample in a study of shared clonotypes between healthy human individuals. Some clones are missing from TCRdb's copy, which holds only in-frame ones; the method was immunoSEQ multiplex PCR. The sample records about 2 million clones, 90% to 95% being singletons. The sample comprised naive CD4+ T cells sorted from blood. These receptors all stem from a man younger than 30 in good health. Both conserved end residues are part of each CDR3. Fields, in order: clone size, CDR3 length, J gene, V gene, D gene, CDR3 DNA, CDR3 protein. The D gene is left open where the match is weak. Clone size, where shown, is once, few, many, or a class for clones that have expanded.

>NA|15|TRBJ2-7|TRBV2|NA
TGTGCCAGCAGCCTTGAGGAACTCGCTATTTACGAGCAGTACTTC
CASSLEELAIYEQYF
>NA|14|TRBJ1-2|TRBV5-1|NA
TGCGCCAGCAGCTCGGGCGGTGTGAGCTATGGCTACACCTTC
CASSSGGVSYGYTF
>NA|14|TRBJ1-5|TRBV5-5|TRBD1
TGTGCCAGCAGCTTAGGAGGGGGCGCCTGGCCCCAGCATTTT
CASSLGGGAWPQHF
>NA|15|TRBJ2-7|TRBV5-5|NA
TGTGCCAGCAGCTTGACCGAGGGCCACCCAGGGGAGCAGTACTTC
CASSLTEGHPGEQYF
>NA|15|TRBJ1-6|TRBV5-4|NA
TGTGCCAGCAGCTTGTCCGTCGGAGGTGTTTCACCCCTCCACTTT
CASSLSVGGVSPLHF
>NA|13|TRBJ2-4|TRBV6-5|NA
TGTGCCAGCAGTAATCCCCCCTCCGGGCTTCAGTACTTC
CASSNPPSGLQYF
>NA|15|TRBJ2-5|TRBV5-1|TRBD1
TGCGCCAGCAGCACGACCGGGACAGGGCAAGAGACCCAGTACTTC
CASSTTGTGQETQYF
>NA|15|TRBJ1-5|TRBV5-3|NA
TGTGCCAGAAGCCCTCAGGGTATTGAGTATCAGCCCCAGCATTTT
CARSPQGIEYQPQHF
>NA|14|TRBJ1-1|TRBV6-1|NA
TGTGCCAGCAGTGAAAGGACAGAGAACACTGAAGCTTTCTTT
CASSERTENTEAFF
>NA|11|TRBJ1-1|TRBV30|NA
TGTGCCTGTACAGGGCACACTGAAGCTTTCTTT
CACTGHTEAFF
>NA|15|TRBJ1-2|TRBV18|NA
TGTGCCAGCTCACCACCGATGCAGGTTGACTATGGCTACACCTTC
CASSPPMQVDYGYTF
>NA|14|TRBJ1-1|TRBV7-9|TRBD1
TGTGCCAGCAGCTTCGGGACAGCGAACACTGAAGCTTTCTTT
CASSFGTANTEAFF
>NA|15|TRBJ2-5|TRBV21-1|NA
TGTGCCAGCAGCACCCGGACAGGGGCAGGTGAGACCCAGTACTTC
CASSTRTGAGETQYF
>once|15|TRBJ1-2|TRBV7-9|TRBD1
TGTGCCAGCAGCCCGGGACAGACACCTAACTATGGCTACACCTTC
CASSPGQTPNYGYTF
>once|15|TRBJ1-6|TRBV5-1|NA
TGCGCCAGCAGCTTGGAAGGGGGACATAATTCACCCCTCCACTTT
CASSLEGGHNSPLHF
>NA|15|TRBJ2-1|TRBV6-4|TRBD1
TGTGCCAGCAGTGACGAGCAGGGGGCAACACATGAGCAGTTCTTC
CASSDEQGATHEQFF
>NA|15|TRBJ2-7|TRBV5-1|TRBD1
TGCGCCAGCAGCTTGGAGGGGGACAGGAACTACGAGCAGTACTTC
CASSLEGDRNYEQYF
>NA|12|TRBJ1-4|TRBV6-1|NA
TGTGCCAGCCGCAGGGTTAATGAAAAACTGTTTTTT
CASRRVNEKLFF
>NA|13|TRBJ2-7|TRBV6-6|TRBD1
TGTGCCAGTTTCCGGGACAGCTCCTACGAGCAGTACTTC
CASFRDSSYEQYF
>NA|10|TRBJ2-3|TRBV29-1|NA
TGCAGCGGGGGGCCAGATACGCAGTATTTT
CSGGPDTQYF
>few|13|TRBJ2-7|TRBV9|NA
TGTGCCAGCAGCGTAGGGGGCTCCTACGAGCAGTACTTC
CASSVGGSYEQYF
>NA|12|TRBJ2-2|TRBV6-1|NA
TGTGCCAGCACCCTCGGGTTCGGGGAGCTGTTTTTT
CASTLGFGELFF
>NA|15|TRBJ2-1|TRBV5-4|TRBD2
TGTGCCAGCAGCTTGACTAGCGGAGAATACAATGAGCAGTTCTTC
CASSLTSGEYNEQFF
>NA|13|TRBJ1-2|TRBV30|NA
TGTGCCTGGAGTGAGGGCGTGAACTATGGCTACACCTTC
CAWSEGVNYGYTF
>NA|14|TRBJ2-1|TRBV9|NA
TGTGCCAGCAGCCCCGGGACCGGCCTAGGTGAGCAGTTCTTC
CASSPGTGLGEQFF
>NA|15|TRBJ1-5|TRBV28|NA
TGTGCCAGCAGTTTATCGGGCCAGGGGATTCAGCCCCAGCATTTT
CASSLSGQGIQPQHF
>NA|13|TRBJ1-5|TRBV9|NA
TGTGCCAGCAGCTCGAGCGGTGGTCGGCCCCAGCATTTT
CASSSSGGRPQHF
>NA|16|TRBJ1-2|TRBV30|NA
TGTGCCGGCCCCAACTCCGAAAATTCAGCTAACTATGGCTACACCTTC
CAGPNSENSANYGYTF
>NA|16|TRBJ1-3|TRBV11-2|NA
TGTGCCAGCAGCTCCCAGGCGGTTCTCTCTGGAAACACCATATATTTT
CASSSQAVLSGNTIYF
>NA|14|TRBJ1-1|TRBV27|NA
TGTGCCAGCAGGGCAGGGTGGCAGCCTACTGAAGCTTTCTTT
CASRAGWQPTEAFF
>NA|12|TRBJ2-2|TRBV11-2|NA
TGTGCCAGCAGCTCGGTCAGAGGGGAGCTGTTTTTT
CASSSVRGELFF
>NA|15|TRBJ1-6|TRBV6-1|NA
TGTGCCAGCAGTGAATTATGGACCGGCAATTCACCCCTCCACTTT
CASSELWTGNSPLHF
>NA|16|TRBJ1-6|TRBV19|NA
TGTGCCAGTAGCCCCGAGCGACAAGGGATTAATTCACCCCTCCACTTT
CASSPERQGINSPLHF
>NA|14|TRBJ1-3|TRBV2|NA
TGTGCCAGCATAGTCGGAGTTTCTGGAAACACCATATATTTT
CASIVGVSGNTIYF
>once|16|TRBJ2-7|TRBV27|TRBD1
TGTGCCAGCAGTCCACAAACTGGGGACAGTACCTACGAGCAGTACTTC
CASSPQTGDSTYEQYF
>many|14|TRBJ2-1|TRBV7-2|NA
TGTGCCAGCACGAGGGGGTTCACCTACAATGAGCAGTTCTTC
CASTRGFTYNEQFF
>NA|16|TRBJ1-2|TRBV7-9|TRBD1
TGTGCCAGCAGTGCGGGACAGGTCGTTTGGGGCGACGGCTACACCTTC
CASSAGQVVWGDGYTF
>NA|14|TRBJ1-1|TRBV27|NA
TGTGCCAGCAGTTTCCTGACAGGGAACACTGAAGCTTTCTTT
CASSFLTGNTEAFF
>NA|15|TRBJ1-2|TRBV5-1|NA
TGCGCCAGCAGCTTGGAAGGACCACCTAACTATGGCTACACCTTC
CASSLEGPPNYGYTF
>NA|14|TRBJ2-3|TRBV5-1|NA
TGCGCCAGCAGCTTAGAGCGGCCCCCAGATACGCAGTATTTT
CASSLERPPDTQYF
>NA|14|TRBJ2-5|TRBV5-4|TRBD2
TGTGCCAGCAGCCCCATAGCGGGCGAGGAGACCCAGTACTTC
CASSPIAGEETQYF
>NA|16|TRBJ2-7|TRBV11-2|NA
TGTGCCAGCAGCCCCTCGACGGGGCGGGTGTACGGCGAGCAGTACTTC
CASSPSTGRVYGEQYF
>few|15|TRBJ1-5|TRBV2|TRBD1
TGTGCCAGCAGTGGGATGGGACAGGACAATCAGCCCCAGCATTTT
CASSGMGQDNQPQHF
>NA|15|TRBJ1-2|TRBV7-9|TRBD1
TGTGCCAGCAGCTTAGGAGAGGGGGCAGTTTATGGCTACACCTTC
CASSLGEGAVYGYTF
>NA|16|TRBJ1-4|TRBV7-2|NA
TGTGCCAGCAGCTTAGTGGCCCAGGCAACTAATGAAAAACTGTTTTTT
CASSLVAQATNEKLFF
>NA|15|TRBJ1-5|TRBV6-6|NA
TGTGCCAGCAGTACACAGGGATTAGGCAATCAGCCCCAGCATTTT
CASSTQGLGNQPQHF
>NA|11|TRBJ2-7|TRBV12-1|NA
TGTGCCAGCAGCGTTGAGAGGGGGCAGTACTTC
CASSVERGQYF
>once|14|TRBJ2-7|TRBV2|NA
TGTGCCAGCAGAAGCGCCATGGGTCTCTACGAGCAGTACTTC
CASRSAMGLYEQYF
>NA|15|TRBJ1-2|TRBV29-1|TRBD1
TGCAGCGTTGAGTTTAGGGACAGGGGTATCAACGGCTACACCTTC
CSVEFRDRGINGYTF